Listed here are 14 T cell receptor beta chains from one sample, sequenced in a study of T cells in localized non-small cell lung cancer. Repertoires were generated with immunoSEQ multiplex PCR, while TCRdb's copy carries only in-frame clones and drops some. The repertoire holds 5,500 to 7,000 clones, with roughly 88% as singletons. The sample in question was peripheral blood mononuclear cells, obtained before any cancer treatment. These receptors came from a female donor older than 55 with stage II lung adenocarcinoma.

In this sample, this clone turned up once. The chain joins TRBV7-9 to TRBJ2-2, with D uncertain. The CDR3 runs 15 residues. Looked up from germline, CDR1 is SEHNR and CDR2 is FQNEAQ (reference sequence). Deletions cut 0 bases from V and 4 bases from J, with 9 bases between. The CDR3 here is CASSLAGLRTGELFF. CDR3 DNA: TGTGCCAGCAGCTTAGCTGGGTTGCGCACCGGGGAGCTGTTTTTT.

The gene calls are TRBV19 and TRBJ1-6; 7 positions match TRBD1. Per the germline V gene, CDR1 is LNHDA and CDR2 is SQIVND (reference sequence). The CDR3 covers 15 residues. The junction had 3 bases not matched to a gene; V was cut back by 1 base and J by 6 bases. The CDR3 nucleotides are TGTGCCAGTAGTATAGGCAGGGGGTTTAATTCACCCCTCCACTTT. It yields the protein CASSIGRGFNSPLHF.

The CDR3 here is CASSLASNQPQHF. The CDR3 DNA reads as TGTGCCAGCAGTTTAGCGAGCAATCAGCCCCAGCATTTT. This chain connects TRBV28 to TRBJ1-5; D is undetermined. Trimming shortened V by 2 bases and J by 1 base, and 3 bases separated the two germline ends. The CDR3 contains 13 residues. Germline V lookup: CDR1 MDHEN, CDR2 SYDVKM.

The rearrangement joins TRBV27 to TRBJ2-1, with TRBD1 identical over 12 bases. Looked up from germline, CDR1 is MNHEY and CDR2 is SMNVEV (reference sequence). The CDR3 runs 14 residues. Losses at the gene ends were 2 bases for V and 15 bases for J; bases not matched to a gene: 8. CDR3 coding DNA: TGTGCCAGCAGTTTAGGGACAGGGGGCGATCTTCCGTTCTTC. It codes for CASSLGTGGDLPFF.

Only one count was recorded for this clone. The rearrangement joins TRBV10-2 to TRBJ2-7; D uncertain. Germline CDR1 WSHSY, CDR2 SAAADI. This CDR3 comprises 13 residues. Trimming shortened V by 3 bases and J by 1 base, and 7 bases separated the two germline ends. This CDR3 is CASSEQQSYEQYV. The CDR3 DNA is TGCGCCAGCAGTGAACAGCAGTCCTACGAGCAGTACGTC.

The gene calls are TRBV5-4 and TRBJ2-5; D unclear. This CDR3 spans 11 amino acids. Deletions cut 4 bases from V and 2 bases from J, with 3 bases between. CDR1 and CDR2 from the germline V gene are SGHNT and YYREEE (reference sequence). The CDR3 DNA follows: TGTGCCAGCAGCGAGCAAGAGACCCAGTACTTC. Translated: CASSEQETQYF.

The chain is built from TRBV2 and TRBJ1-1; unclear D gene. Germline V gives CDR1 SNHLY, CDR2 FYNNEI. With 6 bases removed from V and 5 bases from J, the gap between germline ends came to 16 bases. The CDR3 has 14 amino acids. The CDR3 reads CASSEPRRGTEAFF. CDR3 DNA sequence: TGTGCCAGCAGCGAACCGCGGCGGGGAACTGAAGCTTTCTTT. The full variable domain, its missing parts supplied by reference TRBV2 and TRBJ1-1, is EPEVTQTPSHQVTQMGQEVILRCVPISNHLYFYWYRQILGQKVEFLVSFYNNEISEKSEIFDDQFSVERPDGSNFTLKIRSTKLEDSAMYFCASSEPRRGTEAFFGQGTRLTVV.

V and J are TRBV30 and TRBJ2-3; D may be TRBD2 (7 bases). Between the trimmed V and J ends, which lost 0 bases and 3 bases, there was a span of 13 bases. Germline loops: CDR1 GTSNPN, CDR2 SVGIG (reference sequence). The CDR3 spans 15 residues. CDR3 amino acids: CAWSVGGGPTDTQYF. The CDR3 DNA follows: TGTGCCTGGAGTGTAGGGGGAGGGCCTACAGATACGCAGTATTTT.

The rearrangement links TRBV18 to TRBJ2-2; D is undetermined. V was pared by 4 bases and J by 0 bases, with 3 bases between. Germline V CDR1 and CDR2: KGHSH, LQKENI. This CDR3 comprises 13 residues. CDR3 in DNA: TGTGCCAGCTCACAGTCGAACACCGGGGAGCTGTTTTTT. The encoded protein is CASSQSNTGELFF.

The genes are TRBV28 and TRBJ2-1, with a tentative D call TRBD2 (7 bases). This CDR3 comprises 11 residues. CDR1 MDHEN and CDR2 SYDVKM come from the germline V gene. Deletions cut 10 bases from V and 6 bases from J, with 10 bases between. The CDR3 DNA follows: TGTGCCATGGGGGGGGCCAATGAGCAGTTCTTC. Protein product: CAMGGANEQFF.

This rearrangement joins TRBV28 to TRBJ1-2; TRBD1 matches 9 bases. Germline V gene data show CDR1 as MDHEN and CDR2 as SYDVKM. Germline trimming cut 8 bases from V and 4 bases from J; bases unmatched to any gene: 5. The CDR3 is made up of 13 amino acids. CDR3 in amino acids: CASARDRVYGYTF. CDR3 DNA: TGTGCCAGCGCCCGGGACAGGGTCTATGGCTACACCTTC.

CDR3 sequence: CASSANWRGSTDTQYF. In DNA form, the CDR3 reads TGTGCCAGCAGCGCCAACTGGAGGGGTAGCACAGATACGCAGTATTTT. This chain links TRBV9 with TRBJ2-3, with a weak D call TRBD2 (6 bases). Germline V gene data show CDR1 as SGDLS and CDR2 as YYNGEE. The CDR3 has 16 amino acids. V was trimmed by 3 bases and J by 0 bases, leaving 14 bases between them.

The chain links TRBV5-1 to TRBJ2-2; TRBD1 agrees at 7 bases. V lost 4 bases and J lost 3; bases outside the gene matches: 9. Germline CDR1 SGHRS, CDR2 YFSETQ. The CDR3 contains 16 residues. The CDR3 nucleotides read TGCGCCAGCAGCATTAGAACCACAGGGGACACCGGGGAGCTGTTTTTT. This gives the protein CASSIRTTGDTGELFF.

This chain links TRBV18 with TRBJ1-3; TRBD1 is a possible D gene (5 bases). The V and J ends lost 2 bases and 4 bases respectively, with 9 bases between them. Germline V gene sequence: CDR1 KGHSH, CDR2 LQKENI. The CDR3 loop spans 14 amino acids. The CDR3 sequence is CASSPGAGGNTIYF. The CDR3 bases are TGTGCCAGCTCACCAGGGGCAGGGGGAAACACCATATATTTT.